This record concerns one TCR beta chain sequence. Measured with immunoSEQ multiplex PCR; TCRdb has only the in-frame clones, and not every one. The sample contains about 91,000 clones, around 85% of which appear only once. The sample is drawn from a study of OX40 agonist ivuxolimab in advanced cancers. Looking at the study overall: Ivuxolimab, which is an agonistic anti-OX40 (CD134) antibody, was administered to the patients. Cancers in dose escalation were hepatocellular, melanoma, renal cell and head and neck. Across the patients, intravenous ivuxolimab was delivered every 2 weeks at 0.01 to 10 mg/kg.

At baseline, cycle 4 day 1, and cycle 7 day 1, blood was sampled. Sample: CD4+ or CD8+ T cells sorted from blood, taken in a trial of the OX40 agonist ivuxolimab. The receptor comes from an adult with an advanced solid tumor such as melanoma, head and neck, liver or kidney cancer.

CDR3 sequence reads: CASSEGPRSEQYF. The CDR3 DNA sequence: TGTGCCAGCAGTGAAGGCCCGCGCAGCGAGCAGTACTTC. The J gene is TRBJ2-7, the V gene TRBV6-1; D gene unclear. In germline, CDR1 is MNHNS, CDR2 SASEGT. Trimming took off 1 base at V and 6 bases at J, with 10 bases between the two ends. This CDR3 comprises 13 residues.